The T cell receptor beta chain under discussion was sequenced for a study of molecular identifiers for immune sequencing clone quantification. The overall study: Five aliquots were made in replicates from the RNA of about 20,000 or 100,000 naive CD8 cells, and four were sequenced. Study results and caveats: Barcodes shared by identical TCR molecules could lead to underestimated sizes of highly expanded clones.

The V gene end was trimmed by 4 bases and the J gene end by 9 bases; junction bases not matched to a gene: 12. This CDR3 is built from 16 residues. Per the germline V gene, CDR1 is MGHRA and CDR2 is YSYEKL. TCR libraries were built in bulk with a published protocol and specific TCR primers. TCRdb processed the PCR reads anew with MiXCR; each CDR3 protein has one entry. Here the sample spans 350,000 or so distinct CDR3 sequences, over 20% being singletons. About this clonotype itself: What it binds is unknown.

From around 18,000 to 910,000 sorted cells, naive CD8 libraries were generated with 10%, 30% or 50% RNA. The rearrangement uses TRBV4-1 and TRBJ2-1, with 10 bases matching TRBD1. Source material: naive CD8+ T cells from blood, with Jurkat cell RNA spiked in. The subset is: FACS-sorted CD8+CD4-CCR7+CD45RA+ naive T cells. This receptor was obtained from a human donor in good health. Some libraries in this study had Jurkat cell RNA spiked in. The CDR3 spells CASSPQRTGGSSEQFF. In DNA, the CDR3 is TGCGCCAGCAGCCCGCAACGGACAGGGGGTTCGTCTGAGCAGTTCTTC.